Presented here are 32 T cell receptor beta chains from one specimen sequenced in a study of T cell changes during pregnancy in multiple sclerosis. Here immunoSEQ multiplex PCR was the method, and the copy in TCRdb shows in-frame clones only, minus some. Of approximately 88,000 clones listed, about 95% are singletons. The input for sequencing was peripheral blood, taken in the second trimester of pregnancy. These TCRs come from a female donor with multiple sclerosis, enrolled in a pregnancy study.

The chain is built from TRBV6-1 and TRBJ1-2, with D hard to call. There are 13 residues in the CDR3. Trimming shortened V by 0 bases and J by 4 bases, and 6 bases separated the two germline ends. Per germline, CDR1 MNHNS and CDR2 SASEGT. CDR3: CASSEARGYGYTF. The CDR3 nucleotides read TGTGCCAGCAGTGAAGCTCGGGGCTATGGCTACACCTTC.

CDR3 region: CASSIVAGTEAFF. The CDR3 DNA reads as TGTGCCAGTAGTATCGTTGCGGGGACTGAAGCTTTCTTT. The chain carries TRBV19 and TRBJ1-1; no firm D call. The V end was cut by 3 bases, the J end by 5 bases, with 10 bases between. The germline V gene has CDR1 LNHDA and CDR2 SQIVND (reference sequence). CDR3 length: 13 amino acids.

The sample holds one count of this clone. This chain links TRBV11-2 with TRBJ2-1; unclear D gene. The CDR3 is 13 residues long. Germline-derived CDR1 and CDR2 are SGHAT and FQNNGV. The germline V and J ends were trimmed by 2 bases and 10 bases, with 12 bases remaining between them. This CDR3 reads CASSLRGRREQFF. CDR3 DNA: TGTGCCAGCAGCTTAAGAGGCCGCAGAGAGCAGTTCTTC.

The CDR3 protein is CASSQLGTATDTQYF. CDR3 coding DNA: TGCGCCAGCAGCCAGCTCGGGACAGCCACAGATACGCAGTATTTT. The rearrangement links TRBV4-1 to TRBJ2-3; 7 bases map to TRBD1. Trimming at V came to 3 bases and at J to 2 bases, leaving 5 bases not matched to a gene. Germline CDR1 and CDR2: MGHRA and YSYEKL. CDR3 length equals 15 residues.

The chain employs TRBV28 and TRBJ1-5, with 10 bases lining up with TRBD1. V shed 6 bases and J 6 bases; nucleotides not matched to a gene: 8. Germline lookup yields CDR1 MDHEN and CDR2 SYDVKM. This CDR3 is 15 amino acids long. Written as DNA, the CDR3 is TGTGCCAGCAGAAGGGGACAGGGGAGGAGTCAGCCCCAGCATTTT. As protein: CASRRGQGRSQPQHF.

The chain employs TRBV18 and TRBJ2-3, with 13 nucleotides matching TRBD2. The V gene's germline CDR1 is KGHSH and CDR2 LQKENI. V dropped 5 bases and J dropped 6; count of bases not matched to a gene: 5. There are 15 residues in the CDR3. In nucleotides, the CDR3 is TGTGCCAGCTCAAGCGGACTAGCGGGAGTCGATACGCAGTATTTT. Protein product: CASSSGLAGVDTQYF. The variable domain in full, with the rest retrieved from reference TRBV18 and TRBJ2-3, is NAGVMQNPRHLVRRRGQEARLRCSPMKGHSHVYWYRQLPEEGLKFMVYLQKENIIDESGMPKERFSAEFPKEGPSILRIQQVVRGDSAAYFCASSSGLAGVDTQYFGPGTRLTVL.

The chain carries TRBV9 and TRBJ1-1, with TRBD1 as a possible D gene (6 bases). This CDR3 contains 13 residues. V was pared by 3 bases and J by 3 bases, with 9 bases between. CDR1 and CDR2 (germline): SGDLS, YYNGEE. The DNA for the CDR3 is TGTGCCAGCAGCGAAGGGGGGGACACTGAAGCTTTCTTT. Protein product: CASSEGGDTEAFF. Using reference TRBV9 and TRBJ1-1 for the parts outside the CDR3, the full variable domain is DSGVTQTPKHLITATGQRVTLRCSPRSGDLSVYWYQQSLDQGLQFLIQYYNGEERAKGNILERFSAQQFPDLHSELNLSSLELGDSALYFCASSEGGDTEAFFGQGTRLTVV.

For the CDR3, the DNA is TGTGCCACCAGCAGAGGCGGAAGGGGCGAGAACACTGAAGCTTTCTTT. Translated, it gives CATSRGGRGENTEAFF. The J gene is TRBJ1-1, the V gene TRBV15; a weak D match, TRBD1 (5 bases). The CDR3 has 16 amino acids. Deletions cut 1 base from V and 1 base from J, with 13 bases between. Germline V gene lookup returns CDR1 LNHNV and CDR2 YYDKDF (reference sequence). The variable domain in full, with the rest retrieved from reference TRBV15 and TRBJ1-1, is DAMVIQNPRYQVTQFGKPVTLSCSQTLNHNVMYWYQQKSSQAPKLLFHYYDKDFNNEADTPDNFQSRRPNTSFCFLDIRSPGLGDTAMYLCATSRGGRGENTEAFFGQGTRLTVV.

The chain employs TRBV7-6 and TRBJ2-1; 10 bases match TRBD2. Germline CDR1 and CDR2: SGHVS and FNYEAQ. The junction had 8 bases not matched to a gene; V was cut back by 4 bases and J by 5 bases. The CDR3 covers 16 residues. The CDR3 region is CASSYIAGGRDNEQFF. The CDR3 DNA reads TGTGCCAGCAGCTATATAGCGGGAGGAAGGGACAATGAGCAGTTCTTC.

The CDR3 region is CASSLIRQGRGEAFF. The CDR3 nucleotides are TGTGCCAGCAGCCTGATCCGACAGGGGAGGGGTGAAGCTTTCTTT. V gene TRBV28 combines with J gene TRBJ1-1; TRBD1 matches 8 bases. The CDR3 extends over 15 amino acids. The germline V gene has CDR1 MDHEN and CDR2 SYDVKM. The V gene end was trimmed by 6 bases and the J gene end by 7 bases; junction bases not matched to a gene: 13.

The chain combines TRBV6-4 with TRBJ2-1; 7 bases fit TRBD1. Trimming removed 4 bases from V and 4 bases from J; junction bases left unmatched: 7. CDR3 size: 15 residues. Germline CDR1 and CDR2: MRHNA and SNTAGT. The CDR3 sequence: CASSATGTDYNEQFF. CDR3 nucleotide sequence: TGTGCCAGCAGTGCCACCGGGACAGATTACAATGAGCAGTTCTTC.

V and J are TRBV9 and TRBJ2-7, with TRBD1 as a possible D gene (5 bases). The CDR3 is made up of 12 amino acids. CDR1 and CDR2 from the germline V gene are SGDLS and YYNGEE. Trimming pared 5 bases from V and 2 bases from J, leaving 8 bases between. The CDR3 sequence is CASRGAAYEQYF. CDR3 coding DNA: TGTGCCAGCAGAGGGGCCGCCTACGAGCAGTACTTC. Based on the CDR3 plus reference TRBV9 and TRBJ2-7, the full variable domain is DSGVTQTPKHLITATGQRVTLRCSPRSGDLSVYWYQQSLDQGLQFLIQYYNGEERAKGNILERFSAQQFPDLHSELNLSSLELGDSALYFCASRGAAYEQYFGPGTRLTVT.

CDR3 nucleotide sequence: TGTGCTAGTGGTTTGGTGGAGATCAGGGGAGAAGAGACCCAGTACTTC. It encodes CASGLVEIRGEETQYF. The V and J genes are TRBV12-5 and TRBJ2-5; D might be TRBD1 (6 bases). V gave up 0 bases and J gave up 3 bases, with 14 bases separating them. Per germline, CDR1 LGHNT and CDR2 FRNRAP. The CDR3 runs to 16 residues.

The rearrangement uses TRBV5-1 and TRBJ2-5; D is possibly TRBD2 (5 bases). The CDR3 is 14 amino acids. Per the germline V gene, CDR1 is SGHRS and CDR2 is YFSETQ. V lost 1 base to trimming and J lost 5 bases, with 12 bases between them. Here the CDR3 DNA reads TGCGCCAGCAGCTTGCAGGCAGGAGGTGAGACCCAGTACTTC. Translation: CASSLQAGGETQYF. The complete variable domain, with remaining parts taken from reference TRBV5-1 and TRBJ2-5, reads KAGVTQTPRYLIKTRGQQVTLSCSPISGHRSVSWYQQTPGQGLQFLFEYFSETQRNKGNFPGRFSGRQFSNSRSEMNVSTLELGDSALYLCASSLQAGGETQYFGPGTRLLVL.

J is TRBJ2-7 and V is TRBV9; 9 positions match TRBD1. CDR3 length: 15 residues. Germline loops: CDR1 SGDLS, CDR2 YYNGEE. J gave up 4 bases and V 0 bases, and 5 bases lay outside the gene matches. CDR3 DNA: TGTGCCAGCAGCGTAGGACAGGGGGTTCGGTACGAGCAGTACTTC. Translating it yields CASSVGQGVRYEQYF.

The V gene is TRBV18, the J gene TRBJ2-7, with TRBD2 as a possible D gene (5 bases). Germline assignment: CDR1 KGHSH and CDR2 LQKENI. V dropped 4 bases and J dropped 6 bases, with 13 bases sitting between them. This CDR3 is built from 13 residues. CDR3 coding DNA: TGTGCCAGCTCACTCGAGGGAGCAAGCGAGCAGTACTTC. Residues: CASSLEGASEQYF. The full variable domain, rest sourced from reference TRBV18 and TRBJ2-7, is NAGVMQNPRHLVRRRGQEARLRCSPMKGHSHVYWYRQLPEEGLKFMVYLQKENIIDESGMPKERFSAEFPKEGPSILRIQQVVRGDSAAYFCASSLEGASEQYFGPGTRLTVT.

The chain employs TRBV27 and TRBJ2-7, with 7 bases aligning to TRBD2. Germline CDR1 is MNHEY and CDR2 is SMNVEV (reference sequence). There are 13 residues in the CDR3. Trimming took 8 bases from V and 0 from J; bases not matched to a gene: 4. CDR3: CASSSGNSYEQYF. CDR3 nucleotides: TGTGCCAGCTCCAGCGGGAACTCCTACGAGCAGTACTTC.

The chain is built from TRBV2 and TRBJ1-1; 8 bases map to TRBD1. Germline values: CDR1 SNHLY, CDR2 FYNNEI. Losses at the gene ends were 7 bases for V and 11 bases for J; bases not matched to a gene: 15. CDR3 length equals 14 residues. The CDR3 nucleotides read TGTGCCAGCAAGGGGGGACAGGAGTGGAGCCGGGCTTTCTTT. The encoded protein is CASKGGQEWSRAFF. The whole variable domain, filled in from reference TRBV2 and TRBJ1-1, reads EPEVTQTPSHQVTQMGQEVILRCVPISNHLYFYWYRQILGQKVEFLVSFYNNEISEKSEIFDDQFSVERPDGSNFTLKIRSTKLEDSAMYFCASKGGQEWSRAFFGQGTRLTVV.

The chain uses TRBV6-6 and TRBJ2-3; 11 bases map to TRBD2. After removal of 5 bases from V and 4 bases from J, the junction contained 5 bases not matched to a gene. Germline-derived CDR1 and CDR2 are MNHNY and SVGAGI (reference sequence). This CDR3 has 15 residues. As DNA, the CDR3 is TGTGCCAGCAGTAAAAATAGCGGGAGGGCAGATACGCAGTATTTT. Protein product: CASSKNSGRADTQYF.

This clone was found once. This chain uses TRBV28 with TRBJ1-5, with a tentative D call TRBD1 (6 bases). The CDR3 sequence is 18 residues long. The germline V and J ends were trimmed by 3 bases and 4 bases, with 22 bases remaining between them. Germline V CDR1 and CDR2: MDHEN, SYDVKM. The CDR3 DNA reads TGTGCCAGCAGTTTGGTTCAGGGGAGTTCCAACGGGAATCAGCCCCAGCATTTT. This encodes CASSLVQGSSNGNQPQHF.

The chain employs TRBV7-2 and TRBJ2-7, with TRBD2 matching 8 bases. The CDR3 is 14 residues long. The junction had 6 bases not matched to a gene; V was cut back by 5 bases and J by 3 bases. Germline assignment: CDR1 SGHTA and CDR2 FQGNSA. CDR3 amino acids: CASSVTSGYYEQYF. The CDR3 DNA follows: TGTGCCAGCAGCGTTACTAGCGGATACTACGAGCAGTACTTC.

The chain recombines TRBV6-4 with TRBJ2-1; TRBD2 might be the D (6 bases). The CDR3 loop spans 14 amino acids. Germline V gives CDR1 MRHNA, CDR2 SNTAGT. Trimming took off 2 bases at V and 10 bases at J, with 15 bases between the two ends. CDR3 DNA: TGTGCCAGCAGTGACGGGCAGGGAGGCGGGGAGCAGTTCTTC. Its protein product is CASSDGQGGGEQFF.

This rearrangement joins TRBV27 to TRBJ1-2, with D maybe TRBD1 (6 bases). Germline loops: CDR1 MNHEY, CDR2 SMNVEV (reference sequence). V lost 5 bases, J lost 6 bases, and 10 bases lay in between. CDR3 length: 12 residues. Here the CDR3 DNA reads TGTGCCAGCAGTCCGAAGGGGGATGGCTACACCTTC. Amino acids: CASSPKGDGYTF.

The chain has TRBV7-2 and TRBJ2-7, with 8 bases fitting TRBD2. This CDR3 is built from 15 residues. Germline V gene data show CDR1 as SGHTA and CDR2 as FQGNSA. V gave up 5 bases and J gave up 2 bases; unmatched junction bases: 8. This CDR3 reads CASSRSPGGAYEQYF. The CDR3 region has the DNA TGTGCCAGCAGCCGATCTCCGGGGGGGGCCTACGAGCAGTACTTC.

V gene TRBV5-5 combines with J gene TRBJ2-7; D not resolved. Germline V gene sequence: CDR1 SGHKS, CDR2 YYEKEE (reference sequence). The CDR3 contains 16 residues. V lost 4 bases and J 0 bases, leaving 17 bases between the germline ends. The CDR3 is CASSRLFDPSSYEQYF. The CDR3 DNA reads as TGTGCCAGCAGCCGACTCTTCGACCCGTCCTCCTACGAGCAGTACTTC.

This chain uses TRBV13 with TRBJ1-2; D possibly corresponds to TRBD1 (6 bases). The CDR3 consists of 18 residues. V was pared by 6 bases and J by 2 bases, with 25 bases between. Germline-derived CDR1 and CDR2 are PRHDT and FYEKMQ (reference sequence). CDR3 bases: TGTGCCAGCAGTGATAGCGGGGGCGCGGGTATATTGAACTATGGCTACACCTTC. Translating it yields CASSDSGGAGILNYGYTF.

V usage is TRBV28 and J usage is TRBJ2-1; 9 positions agree with TRBD1. This CDR3 comprises 17 residues. Germline loops: CDR1 MDHEN, CDR2 SYDVKM. The junction had 18 bases not matched to a gene; V was cut back by 6 bases and J by 9 bases. CDR3 residues: CASRVTGLRDRDLEQFF. CDR3 bases: TGTGCCAGCAGGGTTACAGGACTTCGGGACAGGGATCTTGAGCAGTTCTTC.

The chain has TRBV4-1 and TRBJ1-1, with D possibly TRBD1 on 5 matching bases. CDR3 length equals 16 residues. The V end was cut by 3 bases, the J end by 0 bases, with 14 bases between. CDR1 and CDR2 from the germline V gene are MGHRA and YSYEKL. CDR3: CASSHPGGRMNTEAFF. The CDR3 nucleotides read TGCGCCAGCAGCCACCCCGGGGGAAGAATGAACACTGAAGCTTTCTTT.

This chain links TRBV27 with TRBJ2-3, with 7 bases aligning to TRBD2. This CDR3 is built from 16 residues. The junction had 7 bases not matched to a gene; V was cut back by 0 bases and J by 4 bases. Germline CDR1 reads MNHEY; CDR2 reads SMNVEV (reference sequence). CDR3 sequence: CASSLSPGGPPDTQYF. The CDR3 coding sequence is TGTGCCAGCAGTTTATCGCCGGGAGGCCCCCCAGATACGCAGTATTTT.

The genes are TRBV7-8 and TRBJ2-3; 9 bases fit TRBD2. The germline gives CDR1 SGHVS, CDR2 FQNEAQ. The V and J ends lost 5 bases and 7 bases, in that order; junction bases with no gene match: 10. This CDR3 is 15 amino acids long. The CDR3 sequence: CASSPGGSGSNTQYF. The CDR3 nucleotides are TGTGCCAGCAGCCCTGGAGGTAGCGGGAGCAATACGCAGTATTTT.

V gene TRBV6-1 combines with J gene TRBJ1-1, with a weak D call TRBD1 (5 bases). The CDR3 covers 13 residues. The germline V gene has CDR1 MNHNS and CDR2 SASEGT. V gave up 4 bases and J gave up 3 bases, with 9 bases separating them. The CDR3 DNA is TGTGCCAGCAGTGCAGGGTATGACACTGAAGCTTTCTTT. Protein product: CASSAGYDTEAFF.

This chain joins TRBV5-1 and TRBJ2-7; TRBD1 matches at 10 bases. The V gene end was trimmed by 4 bases and the J gene end by 1 base; junction bases not matched to a gene: 8. CDR1 is SGHRS, CDR2 YFSETQ, per germline. The CDR3 sequence is 16 residues long. The CDR3 nucleotides read TGCGCCAGCAGCGTGATGACAGGGGGCAAATCCTACGAGCAGTACTTC. Translation: CASSVMTGGKSYEQYF.